This T cell receptor delta chain stems from a study of gamma-delta T cells after stem cell transplantation. By its share, this clone is medium-sized. TCRdb reran clone calling via CATT on the RT-PCR reads. The sample consists of about 3,000 delta-chain clones, less than 3.5% of them appearing once. There are 20 residues in the CDR3. V trimming: 1 base; J trimming: 0 bases; junction bases outside the gene matches: 18. Per germline, CDR1 GEAIGNYY and CDR2 EKD. The receptor was isolated from a human donor. It is not recorded whose cells these are; they may come from a transplant donor. The gene calls are TRDV2 and TRDJ1; 8 positions match TRDD3. Sequencing was performed on gamma-delta T cells. DNA for the CDR3: TGTGCCTGTGACACTCTGGGTAATGGGAGGGGATACCGGTACACCGATAAACTCATCTTT. Its protein is CACDTLGNGRGYRYTDKLIF.